The rows below give T cell receptor beta chains drawn from one sample of a study of shared clonotypes between healthy human individuals. TCRdb's table, derived via immunoSEQ multiplex PCR, lists solely in-frame clones and lacks some. The sample has some 980,000 clones; 76% are singletons. Sequences were obtained from memory CD4+ T cells sorted from blood. These receptors originate from a man aged 18 to 29 in good health. CDR3s include the opening cysteine and the closing phenylalanine or tryptophan. D genes are given only for firm matches. Size tells how often a clone was seen (once, few, many) or the class of an expanded clone, and some rows leave it out.

V gene	J gene	clone size	D gene	CDR3 protein	CDR3 DNA
TRBV7-8	TRBJ1-1	-	-	CASSLARDAEAFF	TGTGCCAGCAGCTTAGCTAGGGATGCTGAAGCTTTCTTT
TRBV30	TRBJ1-2	-	-	CACGKGEGVGYTF	TGTGCCTGTGGGAAGGGGGAAGGGGTCGGCTACACCTTC
TRBV2	TRBJ2-3	-	-	CASRRRILAGTDTQYF	TGTGCCAGCAGACGTAGGATCCTTGCCGGCACAGATACGCAGTATTTT
TRBV29-1	TRBJ1-3	once	TRBD1	CSAGQGAPGNTIYF	TGCAGCGCCGGACAGGGGGCGCCAGGAAACACCATATATTTT
TRBV6-1	TRBJ1-6	-	-	CASSLQGAPNSPLHF	TGTGCCAGCAGTCTACAAGGGGCTCCTAATTCACCCCTCCACTTT
TRBV28	TRBJ2-5	-	-	CASSRVQETQYF	TGTGCCAGCAGTAGGGTACAAGAGACCCAGTACTTC
TRBV20-1	TRBJ1-4	-	-	CSAYFNEKLFF	TGCAGTGCTTACTTCAATGAAAAACTGTTTTTT
TRBV19	TRBJ2-2	-	TRBD2	CASSIGSGGYTGELFF	TGTGCCAGTAGTATCGGTAGCGGGGGGTACACCGGGGAGCTGTTTTTT
TRBV7-9	TRBJ2-1	-	-	CASSWSQGPLEQFF	TGTGCCAGCAGCTGGAGCCAGGGGCCACTTGAGCAGTTCTTC
TRBV7-2	TRBJ2-7	-	-	CASSGGVGAEQYF	TGTGCCAGCAGCGGAGGTGTGGGGGCCGAGCAGTACTTC
TRBV2	TRBJ1-1	-	-	CASSPRIIYTEAFF	TGTGCCAGCAGTCCGCGCATAATATACACTGAAGCTTTCTTT
TRBV19	TRBJ2-2	-	-	CASSGQYAAGELFF	TGTGCCAGTAGTGGACAGTACGCGGCCGGGGAGCTGTTTTTT
TRBV9	TRBJ2-2	-	-	CASSVGSPSRGTGELFF	TGTGCCAGCAGCGTAGGCTCCCCTAGCCGGGGCACCGGGGAGCTGTTTTTT
TRBV10-3	TRBJ2-3	-	-	CAISDVVGGSTDTQYF	TGTGCCATCAGTGATGTGGTCGGGGGCAGCACAGATACGCAGTATTTT
TRBV27	TRBJ2-7	-	TRBD2	CASRRGTSGSGSYEQYF	TGTGCCAGCAGAAGGGGGACTAGCGGGAGCGGAAGCTACGAGCAGTACTTC
TRBV9	TRBJ1-2	few	-	CASSPALNYGYTF	TGTGCCAGCAGCCCAGCCCTCAACTATGGCTACACCTTC
TRBV19	TRBJ1-2	-	-	CASSIEGRKGYTF	TGTGCCAGTAGTATAGAGGGGCGGAAAGGCTACACCTTC
TRBV5-6	TRBJ1-1	-	-	CASSSGARQMNTEAFF	TGTGCCAGCAGCTCCGGCGCAAGGCAGATGAACACTGAAGCTTTCTTT
TRBV6-5	TRBJ2-2	-	-	CASGDNVAGELFF	TGTGCCAGCGGGGACAATGTTGCCGGGGAGCTGTTTTTT
TRBV29-1	TRBJ1-2	few	-	CSVLGEAPWGYTF	TGCAGCGTCCTTGGGGAAGCCCCCTGGGGCTACACCTTC
TRBV5-1	TRBJ2-2	few	-	CASSLGDVRELFF	TGCGCCAGCAGCTTGGGTGACGTGCGGGAGCTGTTTTTT
TRBV7-9	TRBJ2-7	-	-	CASSRDSLYEQYF	TGTGCCAGCAGCCGGGACTCCTTGTACGAGCAGTACTTC
TRBV6-5	TRBJ2-5	-	TRBD2	CATLAGGPETQYF	TGTGCCACCTTAGCGGGGGGGCCAGAGACCCAGTACTTC
TRBV5-1	TRBJ2-7	few	-	CASSLVSSYEQYF	TGCGCCAGCAGCTTGGTTAGCTCCTACGAGCAGTACTTC
TRBV15	TRBJ2-7	-	TRBD2	CATSRSGTSGYEQYF	TGTGCCACCAGCAGATCCGGGACTAGCGGCTACGAGCAGTACTTC
TRBV4-1	TRBJ2-7	-	TRBD2	CASSQDRGLAVYEQYF	TGCGCCAGCAGCCAAGATCGAGGACTAGCGGTCTACGAGCAGTACTTC
TRBV6-1	TRBJ2-7	-	-	CASSASVGPYEQYF	TGTGCCAGCAGTGCCTCCGTCGGGCCGTACGAGCAGTACTTC
TRBV5-1	TRBJ1-1	few	-	CASSLGHGYEGTEAFF	TGCGCCAGCAGCCTCGGACACGGATATGAAGGCACTGAAGCTTTCTTT
TRBV19	TRBJ1-5	few	-	CASSIGPNQPQHF	TGTGCCAGTAGTATAGGCCCAAATCAGCCCCAGCATTTT
TRBV23-1	TRBJ2-7	-	-	CASSLDRYYEQYF	TGCGCCAGCAGTCTCGACAGATACTACGAGCAGTACTTC
TRBV27	TRBJ2-4	-	TRBD1	CASRPTPGTGENIQYF	TGTGCCAGCAGACCAACCCCCGGGACAGGGGAAAACATTCAGTACTTC
TRBV5-6	TRBJ2-3	-	TRBD2	CASSLGWTSGRPDTQYF	TGTGCCAGCAGCTTGGGGTGGACAAGCGGGAGGCCAGATACGCAGTATTTT
TRBV5-1	TRBJ1-1	once	TRBD1	CASSRDRNTEAFF	TGCGCCAGCAGCAGGGACAGGAACACTGAAGCTTTCTTT
TRBV9	TRBJ2-1	-	-	CASSSGTGAYNEQFF	TGTGCCAGCAGCTCCGGGACTGGGGCCTACAATGAGCAGTTCTTC
TRBV11-3	TRBJ2-7	many	-	CASPFRVRRFTAYEQYF	TGTGCCAGCCCCTTTCGGGTCAGGAGATTTACAGCGTACGAGCAGTACTTC
TRBV4-1	TRBJ2-7	once	TRBD1	CASSQVGGRGRYEQYF	TGCGCCAGCAGCCAAGTGGGCGGCAGGGGGCGTTACGAGCAGTACTTC
TRBV10-3	TRBJ1-5	-	TRBD1	CAISEPGQGVNQPQHF	TGTGCCATCAGTGAGCCGGGACAGGGGGTTAATCAGCCCCAGCATTTT
TRBV5-1	TRBJ1-2	few	-	CASSLDFRSYTF	TGCGCCAGCAGCTTGGATTTCAGGAGCTACACCTTC
TRBV28	TRBJ2-5	-	-	CASSPGGRRETQYF	TGTGCCAGCAGTCCAGGGGGGCGTCGAGAGACCCAGTACTTC
TRBV5-1	TRBJ2-7	-	TRBD1	CASSPGQVSGEQYF	TGCGCCAGCAGCCCGGGACAGGTATCGGGCGAGCAGTACTTC
TRBV6-5	TRBJ2-7	-	-	CASSQSGSLSEQYF	TGTGCCAGCAGCCAATCGGGGTCCTTGAGTGAGCAGTACTTC
TRBV18	TRBJ1-2	few	TRBD1	CASSPSPWTGYGYTF	TGTGCCAGCTCACCCTCCCCCTGGACAGGGTATGGCTACACCTTC
TRBV10-3	TRBJ2-7	-	-	CATYDGASYEQYF	TGTGCCACATATGACGGAGCATCCTACGAGCAGTACTTC
TRBV6-1	TRBJ2-2	-	-	CASIRANTGELFF	TGTGCCAGCATTAGGGCGAACACCGGGGAGCTGTTTTTT
TRBV27	TRBJ2-1	-	TRBD1	CASSPGSGGVNEQFF	TGTGCCAGCAGTCCCGGGTCAGGGGGTGTGAATGAGCAGTTCTTC
TRBV6-1	TRBJ2-2	-	-	CASRAWSGELFF	TGTGCCAGCAGGGCCTGGTCCGGGGAGCTGTTTTTT
TRBV10-3	TRBJ1-1	-	TRBD1	CAIRSDRGLTEAFF	TGTGCCATCAGGTCGGACAGGGGGCTAACTGAAGCTTTCTTT
TRBV6-5	TRBJ2-7	-	TRBD1	CASSYGPGQGRYEQYF	TGTGCCAGCAGTTACGGTCCGGGACAGGGCCGGTACGAGCAGTACTTC
TRBV30	TRBJ1-1	once	TRBD1	CAWSIGRTGGTEAFF	TGTGCCTGGAGTATAGGTAGGACAGGGGGCACTGAAGCTTTCTTT
TRBV20-1	TRBJ2-1	-	-	CSARDLAVQFF	TGCAGTGCTAGAGATCTGGCTGTCCAGTTCTTC
TRBV5-4	TRBJ2-5	once	TRBD1	CASSSGQAGETQYF	TGTGCCAGCAGCTCGGGACAGGCGGGGGAGACCCAGTACTTC
TRBV30	TRBJ1-1	few	-	CAWSPSGGVFMNTEAFF	TGTGCCTGGAGTCCCTCGGGGGGCGTTTTTATGAACACTGAAGCTTTCTTT
TRBV7-2	TRBJ1-4	-	TRBD1	CASSPQGEKLFF	TGTGCCAGCAGCCCACAGGGGGAAAAACTGTTTTTT
TRBV6-4	TRBJ2-2	-	TRBD1	CASHRGRINTGELFF	TGTGCCAGTCACAGGGGGCGCATCAACACCGGGGAGCTGTTTTTT
TRBV10-2	TRBJ1-5	-	TRBD1	CASSQQGRHQPQHF	TGCGCCAGCAGCCAACAGGGGCGGCATCAGCCCCAGCATTTT
TRBV19	TRBJ2-1	-	TRBD2	CASSFSRDYSIDEQFF	TGTGCCAGTAGTTTCTCCCGGGACTACTCGATCGATGAGCAGTTCTTC
TRBV28	TRBJ1-2	-	TRBD1	CASTLAGGVSYGYTF	TGTGCCAGCACCCTCGCAGGGGGCGTCAGTTATGGCTACACCTTC
TRBV5-6	TRBJ2-3	once	TRBD2	CASSNRLAGEDTQYF	TGTGCCAGCAGCAACCGACTAGCGGGGGAGGATACGCAGTATTTT